This TCR beta chain was sequenced during a study of CD8+ T cells in alopecia areata. cDNA serving as the sequencing template came from extracted, reverse transcribed RNA. This table comes from immunoSEQ multiplex PCR, and its TCRdb copy is limited to in-frame clones, with some not included. The sample holds more than 150,000 clones; 51% are singletons and the top ten take 10%. Study-wide results and limits: There was only one nonresponder, so it was unclear how baseline CD8+ expansion relates to response.

This clone has just a few counts. The antigen remains unidentified. The CDR3 contains 12 residues. The V end lost 0 bases, the J end lost 5 bases, and 4 bases lay between the germline ends. Looked up from germline, CDR1 is SQVTM and CDR2 is ANQGSEA. Treatment meaning: oral pan-JAK inhibitor, 5-10 mg twice daily. The TCR originated in a human donor with alopecia areata. This sequence joins TRBV29-1 and TRBJ2-2; D is uncertain. Sequencing used CD8+ T cells sorted from blood, obtained around week 54, from a patient treated with tofacitinib. The CDR3 is CSVEEGTGELFF. The CDR3 DNA reads TGCAGCGTTGAAGAGGGGACCGGGGAGCTGTTTTTT.